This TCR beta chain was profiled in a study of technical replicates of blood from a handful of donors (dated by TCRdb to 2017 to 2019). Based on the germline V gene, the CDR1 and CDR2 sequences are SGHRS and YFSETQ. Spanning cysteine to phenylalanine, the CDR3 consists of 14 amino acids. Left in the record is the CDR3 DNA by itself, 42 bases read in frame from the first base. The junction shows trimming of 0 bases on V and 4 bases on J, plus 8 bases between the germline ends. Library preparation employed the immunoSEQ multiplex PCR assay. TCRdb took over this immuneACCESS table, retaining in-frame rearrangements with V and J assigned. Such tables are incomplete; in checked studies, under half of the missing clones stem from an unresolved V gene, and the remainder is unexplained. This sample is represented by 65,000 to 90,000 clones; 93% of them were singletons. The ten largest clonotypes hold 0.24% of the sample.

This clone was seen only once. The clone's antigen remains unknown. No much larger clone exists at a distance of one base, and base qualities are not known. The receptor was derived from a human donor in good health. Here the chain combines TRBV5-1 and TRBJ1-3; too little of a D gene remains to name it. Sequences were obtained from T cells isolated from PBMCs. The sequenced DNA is TGCGCCAGCAGCTTGGACAGAGGGGGAAACACCATATATTTT. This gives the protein CASSLDRGGNTIYF.